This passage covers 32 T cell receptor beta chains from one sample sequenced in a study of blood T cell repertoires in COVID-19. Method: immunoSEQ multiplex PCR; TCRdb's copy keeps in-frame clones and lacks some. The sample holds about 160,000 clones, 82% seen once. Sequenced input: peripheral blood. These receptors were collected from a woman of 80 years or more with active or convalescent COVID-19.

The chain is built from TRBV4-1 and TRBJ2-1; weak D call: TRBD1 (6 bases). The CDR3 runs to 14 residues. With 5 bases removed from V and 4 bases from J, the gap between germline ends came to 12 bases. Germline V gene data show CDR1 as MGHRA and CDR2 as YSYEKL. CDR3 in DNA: TGCGCCAGCAGCTTCCGCGACAGGTACAATGAGCAGTTCTTC. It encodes CASSFRDRYNEQFF.

This CDR3 is CASSGGRTYEQYF. Written as DNA, the CDR3 is TGTGCCAGCAGCGGCGGCAGAACCTACGAGCAGTACTTC. The rearrangement links TRBV28 to TRBJ2-7; no definite D call. CDR3 length equals 13 residues. Between the trimmed V and J ends, which lost 6 bases and 2 bases, there was a span of 11 bases. Germline CDR1 reads MDHEN; CDR2 reads SYDVKM.

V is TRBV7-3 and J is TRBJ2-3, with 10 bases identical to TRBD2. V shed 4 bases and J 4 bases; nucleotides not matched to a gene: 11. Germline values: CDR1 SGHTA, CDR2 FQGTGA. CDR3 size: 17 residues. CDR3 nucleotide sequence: TGTGCCAGCAGCTCTAAAGGAGCGGGAGGGCTAGCAGATACGCAGTATTTT. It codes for CASSSKGAGGLADTQYF. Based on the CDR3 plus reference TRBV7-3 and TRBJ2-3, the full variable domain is GAGVSQTPSNKVTEKGKYVELRCDPISGHTALYWYRQSLGQGPEFLIYFQGTGAADDSGLPNDRFFAVRPEGSVSTLKIQRTERGDSAVYLCASSSKGAGGLADTQYFGPGTRLTVL.

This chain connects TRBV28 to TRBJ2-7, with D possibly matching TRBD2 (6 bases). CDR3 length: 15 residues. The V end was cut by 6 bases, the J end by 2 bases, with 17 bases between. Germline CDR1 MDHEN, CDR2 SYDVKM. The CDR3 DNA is TGTGCCAGCAGCCAAGGTGGGGCGGGGACCTACGAGCAGTACTTC. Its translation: CASSQGGAGTYEQYF.

In nucleotides, the CDR3 is TGTGCCAGCAGCCAAGATCCCCAGGGTCGTCATTCACCCCTCCACTTT. Translation: CASSQDPQGRHSPLHF. The chain recombines TRBV4-2 with TRBJ1-6, with D possibly TRBD1 on 5 matching bases. CDR1 and CDR2 (germline): LGHNA, YNFKEQ. The V gene lost 0 bases and the J gene lost 8 bases, with 14 bases spanning the gap. The CDR3 runs 16 residues.

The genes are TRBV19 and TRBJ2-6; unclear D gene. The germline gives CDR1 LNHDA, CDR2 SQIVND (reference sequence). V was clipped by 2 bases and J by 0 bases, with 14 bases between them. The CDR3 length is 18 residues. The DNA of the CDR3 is TGTGCCAGTAGTATAACACCCGCGGAATTCTCTGGGGCCAACGTCCTGACTTTC. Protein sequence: CASSITPAEFSGANVLTF.

CDR3 region: CASSLGDRSTQYF. In DNA, the CDR3 is TGCGCCAGCAGCTTGGGTGACAGATCGACCCAGTACTTC. The chain carries TRBV5-1 and TRBJ2-5; a weak D match, TRBD1 (5 bases). V lost 0 bases and J lost 7, with 10 bases in between. This CDR3 is built from 13 residues. Germline CDR1 SGHRS, CDR2 YFSETQ.

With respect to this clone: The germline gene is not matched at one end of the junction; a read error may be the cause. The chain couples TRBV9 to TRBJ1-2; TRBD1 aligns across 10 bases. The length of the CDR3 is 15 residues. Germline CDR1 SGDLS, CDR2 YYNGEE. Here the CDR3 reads CASSSILGTGAISSF. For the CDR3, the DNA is TGTGCCAGCAGCTCTATTTTAGGGACAGGGGCTATTTCGTCATTT.

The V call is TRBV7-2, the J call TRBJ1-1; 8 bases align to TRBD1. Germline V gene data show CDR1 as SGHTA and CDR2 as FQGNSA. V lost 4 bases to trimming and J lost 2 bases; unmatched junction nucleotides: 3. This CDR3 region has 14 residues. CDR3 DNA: TGTGCCAGCAGCTGGACAGGGTTAAACACTGAAGCTTTCTTT. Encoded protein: CASSWTGLNTEAFF.

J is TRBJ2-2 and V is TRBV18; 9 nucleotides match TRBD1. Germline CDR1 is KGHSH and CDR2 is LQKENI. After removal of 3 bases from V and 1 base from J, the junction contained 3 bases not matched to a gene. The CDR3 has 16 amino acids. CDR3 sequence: CASSPKGQGNTGELFF. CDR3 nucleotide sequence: TGTGCCAGCTCACCTAAGGGACAGGGGAACACCGGGGAGCTGTTTTTT. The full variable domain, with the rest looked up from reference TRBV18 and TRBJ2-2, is NAGVMQNPRHLVRRRGQEARLRCSPMKGHSHVYWYRQLPEEGLKFMVYLQKENIIDESGMPKERFSAEFPKEGPSILRIQQVVRGDSAAYFCASSPKGQGNTGELFFGEGSRLTVL.

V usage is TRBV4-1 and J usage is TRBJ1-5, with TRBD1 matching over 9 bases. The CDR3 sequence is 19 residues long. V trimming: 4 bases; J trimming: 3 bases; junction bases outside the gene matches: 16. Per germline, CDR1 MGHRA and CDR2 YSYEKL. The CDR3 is CASSLLDSGGTGYNQPQHF. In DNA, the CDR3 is TGCGCCAGCAGCCTATTGGATTCGGGAGGGACAGGGTACAATCAGCCCCAGCATTTT.

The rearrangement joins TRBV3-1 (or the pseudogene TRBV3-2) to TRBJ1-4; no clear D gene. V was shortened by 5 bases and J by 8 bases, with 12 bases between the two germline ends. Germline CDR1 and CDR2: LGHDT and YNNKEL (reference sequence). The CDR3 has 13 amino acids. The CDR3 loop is CASSSGLREKLFF. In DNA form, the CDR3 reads TGTGCCAGCAGCTCTGGTTTACGGGAAAAACTGTTTTTT.

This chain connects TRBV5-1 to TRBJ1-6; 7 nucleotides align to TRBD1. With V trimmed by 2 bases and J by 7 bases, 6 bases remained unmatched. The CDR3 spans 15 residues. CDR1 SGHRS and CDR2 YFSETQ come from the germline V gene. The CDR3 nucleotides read TGCGCCAGCAGCTTAGAGGGACAGACAAATTCACCCCTCCACTTT. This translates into CASSLEGQTNSPLHF.

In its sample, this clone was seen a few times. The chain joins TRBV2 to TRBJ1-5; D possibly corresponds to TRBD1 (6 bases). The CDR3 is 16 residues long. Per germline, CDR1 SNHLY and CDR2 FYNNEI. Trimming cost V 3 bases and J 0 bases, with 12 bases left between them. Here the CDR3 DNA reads TGTGCCAGCAGTGACCGGGACACCGATAGCAATCAGCCCCAGCATTTT. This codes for CASSDRDTDSNQPQHF.

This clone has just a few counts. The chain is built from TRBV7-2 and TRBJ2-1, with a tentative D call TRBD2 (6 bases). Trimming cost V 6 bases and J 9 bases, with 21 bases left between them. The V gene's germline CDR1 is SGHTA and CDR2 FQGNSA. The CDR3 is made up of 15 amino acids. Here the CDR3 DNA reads TGTGCCAGCAGGGACCGGGACTCGTCTTTCACTGAGCAGTTCTTC. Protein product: CASRDRDSSFTEQFF.

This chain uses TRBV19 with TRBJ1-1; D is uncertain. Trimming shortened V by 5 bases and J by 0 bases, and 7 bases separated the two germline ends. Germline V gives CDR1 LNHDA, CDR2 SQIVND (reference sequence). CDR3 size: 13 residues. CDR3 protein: CASSLPMNTEAFF. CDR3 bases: TGTGCCAGTAGTCTACCCATGAACACTGAAGCTTTCTTT. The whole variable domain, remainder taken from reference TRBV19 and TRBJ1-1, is DGGITQSPKYLFRKEGQNVTLSCEQNLNHDAMYWYRQDPGQGLRLIYYSQIVNDFQKGDIAEGYSVSREKKESFPLTVTSAQKNPTAFYLCASSLPMNTEAFFGQGTRLTVV.

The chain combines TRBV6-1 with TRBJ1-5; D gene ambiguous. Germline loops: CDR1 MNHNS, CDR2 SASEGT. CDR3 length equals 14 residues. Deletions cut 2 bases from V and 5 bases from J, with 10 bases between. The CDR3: CASSENPEDQPQHF. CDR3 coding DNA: TGTGCCAGCAGTGAAAACCCCGAGGATCAGCCCCAGCATTTT.

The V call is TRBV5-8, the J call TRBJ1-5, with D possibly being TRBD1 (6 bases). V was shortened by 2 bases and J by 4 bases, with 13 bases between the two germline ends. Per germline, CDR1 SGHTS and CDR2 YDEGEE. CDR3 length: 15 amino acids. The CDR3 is CASSFRQVWNQPQHF. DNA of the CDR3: TGTGCCAGCAGCTTCCGACAGGTCTGGAATCAGCCCCAGCATTTT.

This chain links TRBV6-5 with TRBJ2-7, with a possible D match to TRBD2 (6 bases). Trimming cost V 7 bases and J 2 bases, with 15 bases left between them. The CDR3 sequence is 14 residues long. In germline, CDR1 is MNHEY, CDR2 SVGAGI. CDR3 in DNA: TGTGCCAGCATCTTGGGGGGATTCCCCTACGAGCAGTACTTC. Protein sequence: CASILGGFPYEQYF.

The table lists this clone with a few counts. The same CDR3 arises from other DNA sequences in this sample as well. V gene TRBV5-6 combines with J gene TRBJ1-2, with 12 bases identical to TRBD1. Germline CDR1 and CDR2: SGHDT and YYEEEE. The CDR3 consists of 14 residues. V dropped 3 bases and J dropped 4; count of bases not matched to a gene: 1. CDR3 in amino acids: CASSWGQGAYGYTF. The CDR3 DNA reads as TGTGCCAGCAGCTGGGGACAGGGGGCCTATGGCTACACCTTC.

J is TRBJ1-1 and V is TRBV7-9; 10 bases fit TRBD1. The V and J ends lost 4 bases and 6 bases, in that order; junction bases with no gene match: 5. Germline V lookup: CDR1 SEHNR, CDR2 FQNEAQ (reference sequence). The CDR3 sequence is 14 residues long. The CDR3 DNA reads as TGTGCCAGCAGCTACGGGACAGGGGAGCCTGAAGCTTTCTTT. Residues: CASSYGTGEPEAFF.

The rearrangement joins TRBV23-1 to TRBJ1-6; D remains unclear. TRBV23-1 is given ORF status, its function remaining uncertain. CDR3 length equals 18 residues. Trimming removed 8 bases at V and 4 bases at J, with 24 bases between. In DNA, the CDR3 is TGCGCCAGCCCCCAGTGCCCTGGAGGTCTAGGTTATAATTCACCCCTCCACTTT. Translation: CASPQCPGGLGYNSPLHF.

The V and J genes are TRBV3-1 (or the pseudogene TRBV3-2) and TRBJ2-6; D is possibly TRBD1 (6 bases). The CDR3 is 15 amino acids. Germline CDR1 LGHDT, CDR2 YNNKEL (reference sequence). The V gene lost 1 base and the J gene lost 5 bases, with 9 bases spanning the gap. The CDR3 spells CASSQVGARANVLTF. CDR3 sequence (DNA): TGTGCCAGCAGCCAAGTGGGGGCACGGGCCAACGTCCTGACTTTC.

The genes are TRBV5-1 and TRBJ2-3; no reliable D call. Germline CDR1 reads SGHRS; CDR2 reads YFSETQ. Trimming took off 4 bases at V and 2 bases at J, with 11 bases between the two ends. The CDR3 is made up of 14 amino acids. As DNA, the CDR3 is TGCGCCAGCAGCCCGCGAAGTAACACAGATACGCAGTATTTT. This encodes CASSPRSNTDTQYF.

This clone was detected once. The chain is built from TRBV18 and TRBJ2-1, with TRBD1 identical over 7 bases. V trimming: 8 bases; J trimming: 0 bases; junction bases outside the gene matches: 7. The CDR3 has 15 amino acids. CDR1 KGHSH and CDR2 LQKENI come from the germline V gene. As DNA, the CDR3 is TGTGCCAGCCTAACACAGGGGAGCTCCTACAATGAGCAGTTCTTC. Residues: CASLTQGSSYNEQFF.

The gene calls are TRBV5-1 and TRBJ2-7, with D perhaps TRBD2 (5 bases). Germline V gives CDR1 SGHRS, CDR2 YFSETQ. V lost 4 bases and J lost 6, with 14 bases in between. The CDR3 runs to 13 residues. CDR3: CASSLRLGSEQYF. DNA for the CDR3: TGCGCCAGCAGCCTCAGACTGGGGAGCGAGCAGTACTTC.

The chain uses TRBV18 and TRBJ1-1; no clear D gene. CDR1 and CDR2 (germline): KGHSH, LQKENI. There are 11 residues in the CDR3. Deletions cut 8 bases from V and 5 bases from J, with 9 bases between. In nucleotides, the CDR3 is TGTGCCAGCGGGCCGTATACTGAAGCTTTCTTT. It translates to CASGPYTEAFF.

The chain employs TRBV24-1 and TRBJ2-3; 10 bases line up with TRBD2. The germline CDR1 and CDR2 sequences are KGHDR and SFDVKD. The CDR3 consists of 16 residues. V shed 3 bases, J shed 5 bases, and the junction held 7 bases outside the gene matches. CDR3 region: CATSDNLAGDKDTQYF. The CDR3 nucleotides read TGTGCCACCAGTGATAACCTAGCGGGAGACAAAGATACGCAGTATTTT.

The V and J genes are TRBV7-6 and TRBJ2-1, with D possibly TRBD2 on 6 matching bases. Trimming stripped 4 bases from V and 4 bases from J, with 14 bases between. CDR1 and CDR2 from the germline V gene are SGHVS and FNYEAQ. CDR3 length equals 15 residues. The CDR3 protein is CASSYGVGGYNEQFF. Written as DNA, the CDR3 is TGTGCCAGCAGCTACGGGGTCGGGGGATACAATGAGCAGTTCTTC.

For the CDR3, the DNA is TGTGCCAGCAGCAGGGGCCAAGCCTATAATTCACCCCTCCACTTT. Translated, it gives CASSRGQAYNSPLHF. The V gene is TRBV6-5, the J gene TRBJ1-6; possible D gene TRBD1, 6 bases. In germline, CDR1 is MNHEY, CDR2 SVGAGI. Trimming removed 6 bases from V and 2 bases from J, with 11 bases in between. The CDR3 length is 15 residues.

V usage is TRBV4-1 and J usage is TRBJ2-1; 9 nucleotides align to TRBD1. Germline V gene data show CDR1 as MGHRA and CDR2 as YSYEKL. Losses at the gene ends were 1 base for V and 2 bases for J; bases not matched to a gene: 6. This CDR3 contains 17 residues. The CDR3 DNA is TGCGCCAGCAGCCAAGTAGGGGACAGGGCTCCCTACAATGAGCAGTTCTTC. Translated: CASSQVGDRAPYNEQFF.

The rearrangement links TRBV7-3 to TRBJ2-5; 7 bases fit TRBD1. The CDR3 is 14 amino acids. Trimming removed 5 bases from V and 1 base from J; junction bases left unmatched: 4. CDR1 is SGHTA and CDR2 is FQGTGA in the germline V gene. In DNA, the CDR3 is TGTGCCAGCAGCGTAGGGGGCGCCCAAGAGACCCAGTACTTC. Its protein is CASSVGGAQETQYF.